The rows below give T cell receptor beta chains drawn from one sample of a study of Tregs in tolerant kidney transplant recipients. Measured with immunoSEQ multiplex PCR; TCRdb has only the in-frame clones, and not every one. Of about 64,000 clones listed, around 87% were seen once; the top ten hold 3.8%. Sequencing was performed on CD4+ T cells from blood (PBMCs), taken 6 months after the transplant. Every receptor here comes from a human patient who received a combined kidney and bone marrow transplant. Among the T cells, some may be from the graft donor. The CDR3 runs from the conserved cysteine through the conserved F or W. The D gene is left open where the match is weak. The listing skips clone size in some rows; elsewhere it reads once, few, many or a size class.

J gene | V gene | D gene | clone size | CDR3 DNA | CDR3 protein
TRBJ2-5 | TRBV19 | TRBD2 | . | TGTGCCAGTAGCCCGGGGACTAGCGGGAATCAAGAGACCCAGTACTTC | CASSPGTSGNQETQYF
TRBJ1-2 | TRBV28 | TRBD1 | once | TGTGCCAGCAGTCCCGCGGACAGGGGAACAATCTTCTACACCTTC | CASSPADRGTIFYTF
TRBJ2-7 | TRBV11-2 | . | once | TGTGCCAGCAGCCCCCGGGTAGGGGGGGCCGAGCAGTACTTC | CASSPRVGGAEQYF
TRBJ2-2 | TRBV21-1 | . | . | TGTGCCAGCAGCACTAATCCCCTAGCAGGGGCCCTGAACACCGGGGAGCTGTTTTTT | CASSTNPLAGALNTGELFF
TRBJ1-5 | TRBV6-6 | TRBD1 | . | TGTGCCAGCAGTCCCGGGACAGGTAGCAATCAGCCCCAGCATTTT | CASSPGTGSNQPQHF
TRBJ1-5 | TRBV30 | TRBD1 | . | TGTGCCTGGAGCTCCGGGACAGGCAATCAGCCCCAGCATTTT | CAWSSGTGNQPQHF
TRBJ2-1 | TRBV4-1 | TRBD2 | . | TGCGCCAGCAGCCTCCTATCACTAGCGGGAGGGCCGGGAAATGAGCAGTTCTTC | CASSLLSLAGGPGNEQFF
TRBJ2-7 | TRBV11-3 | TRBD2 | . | TGTGCCAGCAGCTTAGATTCTGCTAGCGGATACGAGCAGTACTTC | CASSLDSASGYEQYF
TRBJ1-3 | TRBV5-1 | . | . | TGCGCCAGCAGCGAATCAGGGGTTAACTCTGGAAACACCATATATTTT | CASSESGVNSGNTIYF
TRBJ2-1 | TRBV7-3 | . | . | TGTGCCAGCAGCTTAGGACAGCCACCAAATGAGCAGTTCTTC | CASSLGQPPNEQFF
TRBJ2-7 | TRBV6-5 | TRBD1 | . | TGTGCCAGCAGTGAGACAGGGGGCGAGTACTTC | CASSETGGEYF
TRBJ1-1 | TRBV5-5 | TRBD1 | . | TGTGCCAGCAGCATCCGACAGGGGATTCTCCGGAACACTGAAGCTTTCTTT | CASSIRQGILRNTEAFF
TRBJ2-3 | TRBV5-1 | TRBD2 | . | TGCGCCAGCAGCATAGAGGGGACTAGCGGGGGGGCAGATACGCAGTATTTT | CASSIEGTSGGADTQYF
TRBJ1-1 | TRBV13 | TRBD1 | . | TGTGCCAGCAGCCCGCCGGGACAGGGGGCGGACACTGAAGCTTTCTTT | CASSPPGQGADTEAFF
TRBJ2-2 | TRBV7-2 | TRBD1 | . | TGTGCCAGCAGACTTCCAGGGGGCACCGGGGAGCTGTTTTTT | CASRLPGGTGELFF
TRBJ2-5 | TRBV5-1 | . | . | TGCGCCAGCAGCTCAAACGGACAGATCATCCAAGAGACCCAGTACTTC | CASSSNGQIIQETQYF
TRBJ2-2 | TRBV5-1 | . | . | TGCGCCAGCAGCTTGAGCCTGTCGAACACCGGGGAGCTGTTTTTT | CASSLSLSNTGELFF
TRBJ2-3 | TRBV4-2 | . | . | TGTGCCAGTGGGCGAGGACAGTTTGGCACAGATACGCAGTATTTT | CASGRGQFGTDTQYF
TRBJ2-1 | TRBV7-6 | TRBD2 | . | TGTGCCAGCAGCTCTTGGCGCTTAGCGGGAGGGCCTAGGTCCCTTGAGCAGTTCTTC | CASSSWRLAGGPRSLEQFF
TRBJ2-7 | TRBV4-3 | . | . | TGCGCCAGCAGCCAAGAGGCTAGAGGGCAATACGAGCAGTACTTC | CASSQEARGQYEQYF
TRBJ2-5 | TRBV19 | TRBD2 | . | TGTGCCAGTAGTATCCTAGGAGCGGGAGAAGGAGAGACCCAGTACTTC | CASSILGAGEGETQYF
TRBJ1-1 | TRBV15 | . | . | TGTGCCACCAGCAGAGATCCAGGACAACTGAACACTGAAGCTTTCTTT | CATSRDPGQLNTEAFF
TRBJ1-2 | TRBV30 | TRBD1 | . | TGTGCCTGGAGTCCGGGACAGAGATATGGCTACACCTTC | CAWSPGQRYGYTF
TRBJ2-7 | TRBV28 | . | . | TGTGCCAGCAGGCCGCCAACTCCCACAGGAATCCTACGGGAGCAGTACTTC | CASRPPTPTGILREQYF
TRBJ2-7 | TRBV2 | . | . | TGTGCCAGCAGTTTCAGCTCCTACGAGCAGTACTTC | CASSFSSYEQYF
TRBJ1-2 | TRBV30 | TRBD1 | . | TGTGCCTGGAGTGACAGGGGGCTCTATGGCTACACCTTC | CAWSDRGLYGYTF
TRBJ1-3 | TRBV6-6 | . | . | TGTGCCAGCAGTTACTCGCCCCCGAGATTAGGAAACACCATATATTTT | CASSYSPPRLGNTIYF
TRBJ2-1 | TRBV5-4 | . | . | TGTGCCAGCAGCCGCCCGGGACATTACAATGAGCAGTTCTTC | CASSRPGHYNEQFF
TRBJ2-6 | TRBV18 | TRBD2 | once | TGTGCCAGCTCACCCTTACTAGCGGGGTTCTCTGGGGCCAACGTCCTGACTTTC | CASSPLLAGFSGANVLTF
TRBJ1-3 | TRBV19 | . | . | TGTGCCAGTAGTCAACCCGACAGATCTGGAAACACCATATATTTT | CASSQPDRSGNTIYF
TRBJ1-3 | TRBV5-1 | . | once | TGCGCCAGCAGCGTTTCGGGACAAGTAGGAAACACCATATATTTT | CASSVSGQVGNTIYF
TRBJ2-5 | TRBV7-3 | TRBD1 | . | TGTGCCAGCAGCTTTGGACAGGGGGATTGGGAGACCCAGTACTTC | CASSFGQGDWETQYF
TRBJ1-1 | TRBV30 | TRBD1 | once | TGTGCCTGGAGTGGGCACAGGGGGGGCACTGAAGCTTTCTTT | CAWSGHRGGTEAFF
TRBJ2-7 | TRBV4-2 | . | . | TGTGCCAGCAGCCAAGTACGACGGGACTCCTACGAGCAGTACTTC | CASSQVRRDSYEQYF
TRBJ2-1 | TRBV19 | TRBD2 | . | TGTGCCAGTAGTCCTCGGACTAGCGGGAGTCCCTACAATGAGCAGTTCTTC | CASSPRTSGSPYNEQFF
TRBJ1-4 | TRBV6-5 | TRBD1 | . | TGTGCCAGCAGTCACAGGGGCCCTAATGAAAAACTGTTTTTT | CASSHRGPNEKLFF
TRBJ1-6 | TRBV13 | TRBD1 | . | TGTGCCAGTGGGGGCCGGGACAGGTACCAATCAGGCCTCCACTTT | CASGGRDRYQSGLHF
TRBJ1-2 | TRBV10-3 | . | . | TGTGCCATCAGTGTAAGGGGCTGGGGTGGCTACACCTTC | CAISVRGWGGYTF
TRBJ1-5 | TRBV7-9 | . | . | TGTGCCAGCAGCTTAGATGTCAGTTATAGCAATCAGCCCCAGCATTTT | CASSLDVSYSNQPQHF
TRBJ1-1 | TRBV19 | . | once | TGTGCCAGTCAGGCCAGGAACACTGAAGCTTTCTTT | CASQARNTEAFF
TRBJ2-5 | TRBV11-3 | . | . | TGTGCCAGCAGCTTAGATGGCTACCAAGAGACCCAGTACTTC | CASSLDGYQETQYF
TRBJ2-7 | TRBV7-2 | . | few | TGTGCCAGCAGCAGAGACAGGATTAACTCCTACGAGCAGTACTTC | CASSRDRINSYEQYF
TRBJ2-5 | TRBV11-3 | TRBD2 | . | TGTGCCAGCAGCTTAGATAGGATTAGCGGGAGTCGGGAGACCCAGTACTTC | CASSLDRISGSRETQYF